These 11 T cell receptor beta chains came from one sample sequenced in a study of response to subunit inactivated influenza vaccine listed by TCRdb under 2018. The time point label, as the study defines it: approximately 47 days after influenza vaccine administration. The protocol used for the library was RT-PCR. For sequencing, an Illumina HiSeq 2500 was employed. In-frame beta chains were kept once TCRdb had trimmed the public reads at Q25 with fastp and called clones with MiXCR. Records with the same CDR3 protein are collapsed into one entry carrying the most frequent genes and DNA. The sample includes 540,000 or so distinct CDR3 sequences, with 10% to 15% observed a single time. Of the sample, around 13% falls within the top ten clones. The material was PBMCs from blood, obtained more than 35 days after vaccination. All receptors derive from a man aged 50 to 60 who received an inactivated influenza vaccine. Donor details come from another sample of the same person, matched by shared clones.

This clonotype was seen a few times. The V and J genes are TRBV20-1 and TRBJ2-1; 7 bases are shared with TRBD2. Germline V gives CDR1 DFQATT, CDR2 SNEGSKA (reference sequence). The CDR3 totals 13 residues. J gave up 7 bases and V 5 bases, and 8 bases lay outside the gene matches. The CDR3 loop reads CSAPRPGGNEQFF. The CDR3 DNA sequence: TGCAGTGCTCCCCGACCGGGAGGAAATGAGCAGTTCTTC.

This clonotype was counted a few times. The chain couples TRBV7-9 to TRBJ1-4; TRBD1 might be the D (5 bases). Germline assignment: CDR1 SEHNR and CDR2 FQNEAQ (reference sequence). Trimming left V 5 bases short and J 8 bases short, with 18 bases between. The CDR3 sequence is 15 residues long. The CDR3 reads CASSLSQGRVEKLFF. DNA of the CDR3: TGTGCCAGCAGCCTGAGCCAGGGAAGAGTCGAAAAACTGTTTTTT.

The J gene is TRBJ2-7, the V gene TRBV12-3 or TRBV12-4; 7 bases map to TRBD1. The trim removed 3 bases at V and 4 bases at J, leaving 9 bases unmatched. The CDR3 is made up of 15 amino acids. The CDR3 region is CASSLGRTGVYEQYF. The CDR3 DNA sequence: TGTGCCAGCAGTTTGGGTCGTACAGGGGTGTACGAGCAGTACTTC.

This clonotype was found a few times. V and J are TRBV4-3 and TRBJ2-3; perhaps TRBD2 as D (6 bases). Trimming took 1 base from V and 0 from J, leaving 14 bases between them. The CDR3 runs 17 residues. Germline values: CDR1 LGHNA, CDR2 YSLEER. CDR3 in DNA: TGCGCCAGCAGCCAAGGTGGAGGGATAATCAGCACAGATACGCAGTATTTT. This encodes CASSQGGGIISTDTQYF.

This clonotype showed up many times. The chain combines TRBV7-9 with TRBJ1-4; D gene ambiguous. Deletions cut 5 bases from V and 9 bases from J, with 10 bases between. Germline V CDR1 and CDR2: SEHNR, FQNEAQ (reference sequence). CDR3 length: 12 amino acids. In nucleotides, the CDR3 is TGTGCCAGCAGCCACGCCTTTAAAAAACTGTTTTTT. Amino acid sequence: CASSHAFKKLFF.

The gene calls are TRBV5-1 and TRBJ2-3; a possible D gene is TRBD1 (6 bases). V lost 0 bases and J lost 2, with 19 bases in between. The CDR3 runs to 18 residues. CDR1 SGHRS and CDR2 YFSETQ come from the germline V gene. CDR3 region: CASSLVPPGQKLTDTQYF. Here the CDR3 DNA reads TGCGCCAGCAGCTTGGTACCCCCCGGACAGAAGCTCACAGATACGCAGTATTTT.

A few counts support this clonotype. The gene calls are TRBV10-1 and TRBJ2-1; no clear D. V was trimmed by 0 bases and J by 2 bases, leaving 5 bases between them. The CDR3 extends over 14 amino acids. CDR1 and CDR2 (germline): WNHNN, SYGVQD (reference sequence). The CDR3 DNA reads as TGCGCCAGCAGTGAGTCCACTACCTACAATGAGCAGTTCTTC. Translating gives CASSESTTYNEQFF.

This clonotype has a handful of counts. The chain has TRBV5-1 and TRBJ1-2; D not certain. From germline, CDR1 is SGHRS and CDR2 YFSETQ. V lost 0 bases and J 0 bases, leaving 9 bases between the germline ends. The CDR3 has 15 residues. The CDR3 DNA reads TGCGCCAGCAGCTTGGTCCCCCCCACTAACTATGGCTACACCTTC. Translation gives CASSLVPPTNYGYTF.

This chain connects TRBV5-1 to TRBJ1-1; no clear D gene. Germline V gives CDR1 SGHRS, CDR2 YFSETQ. The germline V and J ends were trimmed by 4 bases and 1 base, with 23 bases remaining between them. This CDR3 has 18 amino acids. In nucleotides, the CDR3 is TGCGCCAGCAGCCGGTTCGTCCCGGGTTCCAAGGAGAACACTGAAGCTTTCTTT. This codes for CASSRFVPGSKENTEAFF.

The table lists this clonotype with many counts. The chain has TRBV28 and TRBJ2-3; the match to TRBD2 covers 14 bases. The ends lost 1 base at V and 2 bases at J; junction bases unmatched: 8. This CDR3 contains 19 residues. CDR1 is MDHEN and CDR2 is SYDVKM in the germline V gene. The CDR3 sequence: CASSLSGLAGVSFTDTQYF. CDR3 sequence (DNA): TGTGCCAGCAGTTTATCGGGACTAGCGGGGGTTTCGTTCACAGATACGCAGTATTTT.

This clonotype was seen at least ten times. The rearrangement joins TRBV6-4 to TRBJ2-1; D not resolved. The ends were cut back, 0 bases at V and 6 bases at J, with 6 bases in the middle. This CDR3 comprises 13 residues. The germline V gene encodes CDR1 MRHNA and CDR2 SNTAGT. The CDR3 bases are TGTGCCAGCAGTGACTCGTACGGCAATGAGCAGTTCTTC. This sequence encodes CASSDSYGNEQFF.